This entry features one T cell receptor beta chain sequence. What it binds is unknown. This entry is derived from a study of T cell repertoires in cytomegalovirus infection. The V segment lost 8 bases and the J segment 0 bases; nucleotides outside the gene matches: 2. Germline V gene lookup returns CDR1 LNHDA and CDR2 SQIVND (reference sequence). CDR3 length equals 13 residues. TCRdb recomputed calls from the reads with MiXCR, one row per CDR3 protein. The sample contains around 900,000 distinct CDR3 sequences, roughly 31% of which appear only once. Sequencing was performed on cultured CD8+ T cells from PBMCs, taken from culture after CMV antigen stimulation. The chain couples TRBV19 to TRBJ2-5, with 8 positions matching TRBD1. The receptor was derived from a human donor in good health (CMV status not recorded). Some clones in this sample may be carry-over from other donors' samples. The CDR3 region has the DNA TGTGCCAGTGGGGACAGGTACCAAGAGACCCAGTACTTC. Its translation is CASGDRYQETQYF.